This T cell receptor (beta chain) originates from a study of blood T cell repertoires in COVID-19. Turning to the study itself: The United States, Italy and Spain supplied acute and convalescent COVID-19 samples.

In germline, CDR1 is SGHVS, CDR2 FQNEAQ. The trim removed 5 bases at V and 9 bases at J, leaving 8 bases unmatched. CDR3 length: 15 residues. Here immunoSEQ multiplex PCR was the method, and the copy in TCRdb shows in-frame clones only, minus some. The data show about 63,000 clones, 70% to 80% seen once. The rearrangement links TRBV7-8 to TRBJ1-6; the match to TRBD1 covers 9 bases. This TCR derives from a human donor in a cohort sampled during active COVID-19. What was sequenced was peripheral blood. CDR3: CASSRRQGVGSPLHF. The CDR3 nucleotides read TGTGCCAGCAGCCGTCGACAGGGGGTTGGTTCACCCCTCCACTTT.